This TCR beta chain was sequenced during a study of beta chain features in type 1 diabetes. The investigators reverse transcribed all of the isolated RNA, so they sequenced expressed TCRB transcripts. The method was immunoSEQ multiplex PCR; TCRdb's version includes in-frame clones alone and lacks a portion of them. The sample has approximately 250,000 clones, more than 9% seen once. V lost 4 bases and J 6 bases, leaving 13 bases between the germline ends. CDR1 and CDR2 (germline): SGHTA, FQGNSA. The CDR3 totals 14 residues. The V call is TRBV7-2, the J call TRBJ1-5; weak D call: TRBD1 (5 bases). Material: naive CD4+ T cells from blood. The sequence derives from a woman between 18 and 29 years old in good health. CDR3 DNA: TGTGCCAGCAGCTGGGGGGACGTTAGTCAGCCCCAGCATTTT. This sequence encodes CASSWGDVSQPQHF.